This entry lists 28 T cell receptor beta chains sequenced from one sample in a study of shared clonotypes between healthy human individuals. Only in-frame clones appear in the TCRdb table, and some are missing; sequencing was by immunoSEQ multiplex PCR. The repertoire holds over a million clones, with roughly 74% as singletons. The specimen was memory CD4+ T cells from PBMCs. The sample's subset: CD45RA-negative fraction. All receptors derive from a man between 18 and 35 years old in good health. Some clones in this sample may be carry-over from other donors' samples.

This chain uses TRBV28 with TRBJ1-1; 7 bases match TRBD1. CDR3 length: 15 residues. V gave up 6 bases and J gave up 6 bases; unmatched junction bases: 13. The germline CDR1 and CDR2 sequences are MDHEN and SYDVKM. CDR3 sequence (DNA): TGTGCCAGCAGGGTAGGGAGGGGGCTAACGTCTGAAGCTTTCTTT. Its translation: CASRVGRGLTSEAFF.

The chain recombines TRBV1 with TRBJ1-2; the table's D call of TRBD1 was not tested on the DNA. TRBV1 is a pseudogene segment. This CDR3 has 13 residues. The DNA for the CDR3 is TGCACCAGCACCACGAGACAAAGGGGTGGCTACACCTTC. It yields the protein CTSTTRQRGGYTF.

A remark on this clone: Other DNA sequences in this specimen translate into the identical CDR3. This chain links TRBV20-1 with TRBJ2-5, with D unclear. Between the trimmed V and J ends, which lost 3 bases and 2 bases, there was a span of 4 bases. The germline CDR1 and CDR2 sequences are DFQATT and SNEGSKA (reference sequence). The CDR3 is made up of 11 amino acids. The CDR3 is CSASPQETQYF. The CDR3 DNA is TGCAGTGCTAGCCCTCAAGAGACCCAGTACTTC.

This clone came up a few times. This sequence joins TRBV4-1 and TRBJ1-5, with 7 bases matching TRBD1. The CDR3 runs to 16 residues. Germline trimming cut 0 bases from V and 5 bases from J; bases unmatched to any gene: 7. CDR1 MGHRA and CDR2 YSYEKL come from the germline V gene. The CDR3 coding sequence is TGCGCCAGCAGCCAAGATGAGGGGGCAACATATCAGCCCCAGCATTTT. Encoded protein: CASSQDEGATYQPQHF.

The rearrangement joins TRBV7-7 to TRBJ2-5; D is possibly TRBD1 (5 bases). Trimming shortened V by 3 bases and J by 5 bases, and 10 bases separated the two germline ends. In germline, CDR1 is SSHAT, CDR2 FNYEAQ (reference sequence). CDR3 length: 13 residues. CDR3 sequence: CASSFSGLETQYF. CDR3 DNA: TGTGCCAGCAGCTTTTCAGGGTTGGAGACCCAGTACTTC.

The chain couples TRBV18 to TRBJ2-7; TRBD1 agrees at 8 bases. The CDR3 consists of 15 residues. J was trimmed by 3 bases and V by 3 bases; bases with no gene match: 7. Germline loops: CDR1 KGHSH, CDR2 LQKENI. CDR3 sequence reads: CASSPAGGAGYEQYF. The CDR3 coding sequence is TGTGCCAGCTCACCGGCAGGGGGCGCGGGCTACGAGCAGTACTTC.

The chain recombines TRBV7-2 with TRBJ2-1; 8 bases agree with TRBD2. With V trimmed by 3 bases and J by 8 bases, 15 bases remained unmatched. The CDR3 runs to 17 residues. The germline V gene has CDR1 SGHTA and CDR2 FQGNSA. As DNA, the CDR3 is TGTGCCAGCAGCTTTGGGTCGGCGGGAGGCTCCGGGTATGAGCAGTTCTTC. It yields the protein CASSFGSAGGSGYEQFF.

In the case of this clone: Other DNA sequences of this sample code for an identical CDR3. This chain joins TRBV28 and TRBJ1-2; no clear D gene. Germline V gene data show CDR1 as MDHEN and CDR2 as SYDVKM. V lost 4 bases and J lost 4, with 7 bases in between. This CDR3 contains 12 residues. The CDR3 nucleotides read TGTGCCAGCAGTTCCCCCAGCTATGGCTACACCTTC. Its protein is CASSSPSYGYTF.

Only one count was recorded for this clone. CDR3 DNA: TGTGCCAGCAGTTCGACCAGACAGGGGGCCAGGGAAAAACTGTTTTTT. Translation gives CASSSTRQGAREKLFF. This sequence joins TRBV28 and TRBJ1-4, with 10 bases matching TRBD1. In germline, CDR1 is MDHEN, CDR2 SYDVKM. The V segment lost 4 bases and the J segment 8 bases; nucleotides outside the gene matches: 10. This CDR3 has 16 amino acids.

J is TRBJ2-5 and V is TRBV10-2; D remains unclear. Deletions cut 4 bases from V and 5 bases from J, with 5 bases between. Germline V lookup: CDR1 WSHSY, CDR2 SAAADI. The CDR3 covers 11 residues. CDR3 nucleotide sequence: TGCGCCAGCAGTGCGTTGGAGACCCAGTACTTC. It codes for CASSALETQYF.

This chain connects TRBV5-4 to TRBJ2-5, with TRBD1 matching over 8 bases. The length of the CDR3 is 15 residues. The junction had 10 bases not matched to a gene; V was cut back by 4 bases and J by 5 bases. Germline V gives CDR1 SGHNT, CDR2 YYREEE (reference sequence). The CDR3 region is CASSMGQARKETQYF. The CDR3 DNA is TGTGCCAGCAGCATGGGACAGGCGAGAAAGGAGACCCAGTACTTC.

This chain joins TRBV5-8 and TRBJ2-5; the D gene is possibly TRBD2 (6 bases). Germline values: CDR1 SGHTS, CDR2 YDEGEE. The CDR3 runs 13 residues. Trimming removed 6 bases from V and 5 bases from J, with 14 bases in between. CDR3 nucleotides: TGTGCCAGCAACACGGGGAGGAAGGAGACCCAGTACTTC. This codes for CASNTGRKETQYF.

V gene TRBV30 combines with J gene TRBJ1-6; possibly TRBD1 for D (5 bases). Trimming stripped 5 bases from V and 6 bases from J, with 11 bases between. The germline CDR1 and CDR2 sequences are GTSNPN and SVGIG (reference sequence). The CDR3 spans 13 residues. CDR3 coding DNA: TGTGCCTGGTCATTGGGGGTTAATTCACCCCTCCACTTT. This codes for CAWSLGVNSPLHF.

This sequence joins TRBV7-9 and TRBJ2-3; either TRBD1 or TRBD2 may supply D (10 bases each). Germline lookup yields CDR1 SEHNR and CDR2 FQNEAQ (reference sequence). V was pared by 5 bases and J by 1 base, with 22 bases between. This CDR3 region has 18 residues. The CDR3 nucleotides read TGTGCCAGCAGCCGACGAACTAGCGGGACAGGGGGCACAGATACGCAGTATTTT. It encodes CASSRRTSGTGGTDTQYF. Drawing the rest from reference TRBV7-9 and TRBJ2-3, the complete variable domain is DTGVSQNPRHKITKRGQNVTFRCDPISEHNRLYWYRQTLGQGPEFLTYFQNEAQLEKSRLLSDRFSAERPKGSFSTLEIQRTEQGDSAMYLCASSRRTSGTGGTDTQYFGPGTRLTVL.

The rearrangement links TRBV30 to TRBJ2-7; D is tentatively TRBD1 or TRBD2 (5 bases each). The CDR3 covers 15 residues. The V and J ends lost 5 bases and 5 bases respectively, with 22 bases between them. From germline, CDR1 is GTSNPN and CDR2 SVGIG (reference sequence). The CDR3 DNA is TGTGCCTGGTGGGATTTGAGACAGAGCGGTGACGAGCAGTACTTC. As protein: CAWWDLRQSGDEQYF.

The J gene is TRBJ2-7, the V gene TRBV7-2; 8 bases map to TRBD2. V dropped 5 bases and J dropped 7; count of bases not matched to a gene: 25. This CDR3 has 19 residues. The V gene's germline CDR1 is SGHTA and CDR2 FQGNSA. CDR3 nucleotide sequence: TGTGCCAGCAGCCCCCGGTCCTCGGGAGGGCCTAACGTAAGAGGAGAGCAGTACTTC. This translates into CASSPRSSGGPNVRGEQYF.

The CDR3 protein is CASSKGNYQPQHF. Written as DNA, the CDR3 is TGTGCCAGCAGTAAGGGTAACTATCAGCCCCAGCATTTT. This rearrangement joins TRBV28 to TRBJ1-5; no clear D gene. The germline CDR1 and CDR2 sequences are MDHEN and SYDVKM. V gave up 5 bases and J gave up 5 bases, with 10 bases separating them. This CDR3 spans 13 amino acids.

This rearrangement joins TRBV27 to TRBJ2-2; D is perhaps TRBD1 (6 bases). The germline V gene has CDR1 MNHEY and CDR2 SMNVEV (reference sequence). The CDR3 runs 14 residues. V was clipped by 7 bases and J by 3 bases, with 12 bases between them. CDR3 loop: CASKTGTDTGELFF. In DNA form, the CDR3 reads TGTGCCAGCAAAACAGGGACCGACACCGGGGAGCTGTTTTTT.

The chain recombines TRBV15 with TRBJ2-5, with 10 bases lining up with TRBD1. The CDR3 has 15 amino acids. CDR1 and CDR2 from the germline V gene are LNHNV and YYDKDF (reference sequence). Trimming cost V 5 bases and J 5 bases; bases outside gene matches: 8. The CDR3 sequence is CATSWGTGDSETQYF. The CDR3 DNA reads TGTGCCACCAGCTGGGGGACAGGGGACTCGGAGACCCAGTACTTC.

CDR3 sequence (DNA): TGTGCCAGCAGTCCACGGATCTTGGGCAGGGCAACTCGTAACACCGGGGAGCTGTTTTTT. Amino acid sequence: CASSPRILGRATRNTGELFF. The chain uses TRBV2 and TRBJ2-2, with a possible D match to TRBD1 (5 bases). The germline V and J ends were trimmed by 5 bases and 2 bases, with 27 bases remaining between them. CDR3 size: 20 residues. The germline V gene has CDR1 SNHLY and CDR2 FYNNEI.

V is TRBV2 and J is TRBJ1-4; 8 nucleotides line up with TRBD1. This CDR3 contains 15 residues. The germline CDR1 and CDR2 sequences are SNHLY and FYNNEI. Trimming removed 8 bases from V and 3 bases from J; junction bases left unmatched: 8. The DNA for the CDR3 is TGTGCCAGCTCCAGGGGGCAGTGGTCTAATGAAAAACTGTTTTTT. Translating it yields CASSRGQWSNEKLFF. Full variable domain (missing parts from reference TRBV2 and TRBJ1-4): EPEVTQTPSHQVTQMGQEVILRCVPISNHLYFYWYRQILGQKVEFLVSFYNNEISEKSEIFDDQFSVERPDGSNFTLKIRSTKLEDSAMYFCASSRGQWSNEKLFFGSGTQLSVL.

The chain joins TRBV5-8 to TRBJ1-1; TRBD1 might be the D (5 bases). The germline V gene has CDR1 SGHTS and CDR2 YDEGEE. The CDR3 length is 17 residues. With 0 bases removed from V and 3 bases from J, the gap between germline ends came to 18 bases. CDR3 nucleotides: TGTGCCAGCAGCTTGGCCCGGGACCCCCTTTGGGACACTGAAGCTTTCTTT. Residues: CASSLARDPLWDTEAFF.

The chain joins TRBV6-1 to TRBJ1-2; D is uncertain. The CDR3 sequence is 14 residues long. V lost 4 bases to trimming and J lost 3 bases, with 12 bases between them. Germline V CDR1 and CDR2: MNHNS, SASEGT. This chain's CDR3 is CASSVKGSDYGYTF. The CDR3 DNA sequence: TGTGCCAGCAGTGTTAAGGGTTCCGACTATGGCTACACCTTC.

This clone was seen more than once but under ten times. CDR3 sequence (DNA): TGTGCCAGCAGCAGGCCCCAGGGGTCCAAAAACATTCAGTACTTC. Encoded protein: CASSRPQGSKNIQYF. The rearrangement links TRBV28 to TRBJ2-4, with a tentative D call TRBD1 (6 bases). CDR1 MDHEN and CDR2 SYDVKM come from the germline V gene. Trimming removed 6 bases at V and 2 bases at J, with 14 bases between. The length of the CDR3 is 15 residues.

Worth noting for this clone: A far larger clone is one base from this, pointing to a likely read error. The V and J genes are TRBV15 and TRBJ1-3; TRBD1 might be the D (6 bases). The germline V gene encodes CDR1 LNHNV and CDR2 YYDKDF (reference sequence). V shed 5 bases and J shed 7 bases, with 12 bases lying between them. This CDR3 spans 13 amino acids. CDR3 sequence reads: CATSAEGENTIYF. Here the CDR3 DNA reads TGTGCCACCAGCGCCGAGGGGGAGAACACCATATATTTT.

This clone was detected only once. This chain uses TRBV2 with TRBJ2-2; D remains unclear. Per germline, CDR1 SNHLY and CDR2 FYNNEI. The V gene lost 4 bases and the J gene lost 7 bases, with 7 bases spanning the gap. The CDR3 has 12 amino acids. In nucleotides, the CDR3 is TGTGCCAGCAGTGCGTCCCTCGGGGAGCTGTTTTTT. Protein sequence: CASSASLGELFF.

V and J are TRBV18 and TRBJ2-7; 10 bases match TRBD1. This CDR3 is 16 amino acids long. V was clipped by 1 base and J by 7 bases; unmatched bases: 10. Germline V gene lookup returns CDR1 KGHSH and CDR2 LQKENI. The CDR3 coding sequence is TGTGCCAGCTCACCACGTTCGGGACAGGGGTGGGGAGAGCAGTACTTC. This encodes CASSPRSGQGWGEQYF.

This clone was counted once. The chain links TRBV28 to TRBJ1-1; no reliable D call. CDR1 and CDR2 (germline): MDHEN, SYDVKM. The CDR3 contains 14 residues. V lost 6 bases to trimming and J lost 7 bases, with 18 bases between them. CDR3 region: CASSLGIGFGEAFF. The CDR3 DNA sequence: TGTGCCAGCAGCTTAGGTATAGGGTTTGGTGAAGCTTTCTTT.